The 5 T cell receptor beta chains below come from one sample, sequenced in a study of blood T cell repertoires in COVID-19. Sequencing used immunoSEQ multiplex PCR; TCRdb keeps in-frame clones, though not all of them. The table lists 250,000 to 300,000 clones, 80% to 90% of them singletons. Sequencing was done on a sample of PBMCs or T cells enriched from blood (not recorded which). The receptors stem from a man aged 40-49 years who had recovered from COVID-19.

J is TRBJ1-5 and V is TRBV6-5, with D perhaps TRBD1 (6 bases). The ends were cut back, 6 bases at V and 7 bases at J, with 16 bases in the middle. CDR1 is MNHEY, CDR2 SVGAGI, per germline. The CDR3 extends over 14 amino acids. The CDR3 sequence is CASRPNRDGQPQHF. CDR3 DNA: TGTGCCAGCAGACCAAACAGGGACGGGCAGCCCCAGCATTTT.

The gene calls are TRBV6-5 and TRBJ1-3; TRBD1 aligns across 7 bases. V shed 6 bases, J shed 0 bases, and the junction held 2 bases outside the gene matches. CDR1 and CDR2 from the germline V gene are MNHEY and SVGAGI. The CDR3 consists of 14 residues. CDR3 DNA: TGTGCCAGCAGAAGGGACAGCTCTGGAAACACCATATATTTT. Translated: CASRRDSSGNTIYF.

This rearrangement joins TRBV6-2 or TRBV6-3 to TRBJ2-7, with D possibly being TRBD1 (6 bases). The V gene lost 6 bases and the J gene lost 6 bases, with 18 bases spanning the gap. CDR1 and CDR2 (germline): MNHEY, SVGEGT. The CDR3 extends over 14 amino acids. The CDR3 DNA is TGTGCCAGCAGCTGGGCACAGGGAAATTCCGAGCAGTACTTC. It specifies CASSWAQGNSEQYF.

This rearrangement joins TRBV9 to TRBJ2-6; 7 bases line up with TRBD1. There are 19 residues in the CDR3. With V trimmed by 3 bases and J by 0 bases, 12 bases remained unmatched. From germline, CDR1 is SGDLS and CDR2 YYNGEE. CDR3 nucleotides: TGTGCCAGCAGCGCGAGATTAGTCAGGGGGTCCTCTGGGGCCAACGTCCTGACTTTC. Translated: CASSARLVRGSSGANVLTF.

The chain employs TRBV4-1 and TRBJ2-7; weak D call: TRBD2 (7 bases). The germline V and J ends were trimmed by 1 base and 1 base, with 20 bases remaining between them. The CDR3 runs 18 residues. Germline V gene sequence: CDR1 MGHRA, CDR2 YSYEKL. CDR3 amino acids: CASSQGGAGDGQSYEQYF. In nucleotides, the CDR3 is TGCGCCAGCAGCCAAGGCGGGGCGGGGGACGGACAGTCCTACGAGCAGTACTTC.